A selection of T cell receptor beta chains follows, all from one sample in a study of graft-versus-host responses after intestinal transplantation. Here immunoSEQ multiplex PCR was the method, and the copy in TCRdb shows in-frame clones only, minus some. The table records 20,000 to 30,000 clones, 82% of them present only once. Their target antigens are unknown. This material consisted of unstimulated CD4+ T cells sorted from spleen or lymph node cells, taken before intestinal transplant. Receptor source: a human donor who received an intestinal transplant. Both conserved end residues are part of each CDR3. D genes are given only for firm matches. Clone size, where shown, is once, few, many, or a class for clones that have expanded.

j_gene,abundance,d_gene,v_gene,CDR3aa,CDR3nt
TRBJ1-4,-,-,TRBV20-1,CSAGGEKLFF,TGCAGTGCAGGCGGTGAAAAACTGTTTTTT
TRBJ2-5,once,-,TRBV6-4,CASSDSPGETQYF,TGTGCCAGCAGTGACTCTCCGGGAGAGACCCAGTACTTC
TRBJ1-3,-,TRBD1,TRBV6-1,CASRAGGASGNTIYF,TGTGCCAGCAGGGCAGGGGGCGCTTCTGGAAACACCATATATTTT
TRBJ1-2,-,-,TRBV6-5,CASTRWRLNYGYTF,TGTGCCAGCACCCGATGGAGACTTAACTATGGCTACACCTTC
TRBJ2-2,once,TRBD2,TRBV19,CASSFLGTRSFGELFF,TGTGCCAGTTCCTTCCTCGGGACTAGAAGTTTCGGGGAGCTGTTTTTT
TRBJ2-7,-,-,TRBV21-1,CASSKGGGHRGSYEQYF,TGTGCCAGCAGCAAAGGAGGAGGCCATCGGGGCTCCTACGAGCAGTACTTC
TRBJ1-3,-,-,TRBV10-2,CASSELAAYSGNTIYF,TGCGCCAGCAGTGAGTTGGCCGCCTACTCTGGAAACACCATATATTTT
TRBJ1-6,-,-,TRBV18,CASSRTAALNSPLHF,TGTGCCAGCTCCCGGACAGCCGCTCTTAATTCACCCCTCCACTTT
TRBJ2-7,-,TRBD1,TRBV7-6,CASSLAPSRGTGPYEQYF,TGTGCCAGCAGCTTAGCGCCTTCTCGTGGGACAGGACCCTACGAGCAGTACTTC
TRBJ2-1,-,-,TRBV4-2,CASSQDESTMGQFF,TGTGCCAGCAGCCAAGATGAGTCTACAATGGGGCAGTTCTTC
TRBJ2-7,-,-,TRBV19,CASSITPSYEQYF,TGTGCCAGTAGTATAACCCCCTCCTACGAGCAGTACTTC
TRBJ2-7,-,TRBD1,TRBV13,CANSLEATGFREQYF,TGCGCCAACAGCTTAGAAGCGACAGGGTTTCGCGAGCAGTACTTC
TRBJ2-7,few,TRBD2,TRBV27,CASSFGAGGRSYEQYF,TGTGCCAGCAGTTTCGGAGCGGGGGGCCGGTCCTACGAGCAGTACTTC
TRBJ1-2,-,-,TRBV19,CASSIDLDYGYTF,TGTGCCAGTAGTATAGATCTCGACTATGGCTACACCTTC
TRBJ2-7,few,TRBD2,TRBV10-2,CASSLRGGGYEQYF,TGCGCCAGCAGTTTACGGGGGGGCGGTTACGAGCAGTACTTC
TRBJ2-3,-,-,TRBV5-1,CASSEGGADTQYF,TGCGCCAGCAGCGAAGGTGGGGCAGATACGCAGTATTTT
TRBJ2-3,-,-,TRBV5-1,CASSLTVQGTQYF,TGCGCCAGCAGCTTAACCGTTCAAGGTACGCAGTATTTT
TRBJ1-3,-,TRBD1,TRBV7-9,CASSLADRGTGNTIYF,TGTGCCAGCAGCTTAGCGGACAGGGGGACTGGAAACACCATATATTTT
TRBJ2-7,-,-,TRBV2,CASSGRTVNPSYEQYF,TGTGCCAGCAGTGGGCGGACAGTTAACCCCTCCTACGAGCAGTACTTC
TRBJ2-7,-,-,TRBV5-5,CASSSIFSYEQYF,TGTGCCAGCAGCTCGATCTTCTCCTACGAGCAGTACTTC
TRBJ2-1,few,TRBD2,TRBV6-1,CASSVRLAGGGNEQFF,TGTGCCAGCAGTGTGCGTCTAGCGGGAGGGGGCAATGAGCAGTTCTTC
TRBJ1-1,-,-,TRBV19,CASSIEAGGTEAFF,TGTGCCAGTAGTATAGAGGCGGGGGGCACTGAAGCTTTCTTT
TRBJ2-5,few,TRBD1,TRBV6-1,CASSDGLQGRETQYF,TGTGCCAGCAGTGATGGGCTACAGGGGAGAGAGACCCAGTACTTC
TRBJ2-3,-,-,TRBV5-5,CASSSAPQGAHTDTQYF,TGTGCCAGCAGCTCAGCCCCCCAAGGCGCTCACACAGATACGCAGTATTTT